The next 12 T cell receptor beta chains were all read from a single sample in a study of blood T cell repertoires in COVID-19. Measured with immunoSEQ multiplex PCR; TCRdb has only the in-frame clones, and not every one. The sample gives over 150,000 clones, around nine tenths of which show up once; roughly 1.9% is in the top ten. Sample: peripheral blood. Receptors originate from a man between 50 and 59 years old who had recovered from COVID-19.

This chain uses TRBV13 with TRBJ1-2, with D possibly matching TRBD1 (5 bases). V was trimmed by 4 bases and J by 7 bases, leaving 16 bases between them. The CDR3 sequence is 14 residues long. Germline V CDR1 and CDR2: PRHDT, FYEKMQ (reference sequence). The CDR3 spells CASSSRGRGGGYTF. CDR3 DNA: TGTGCCAGCAGCTCCCGTGGGAGGGGCGGTGGCTACACCTTC.

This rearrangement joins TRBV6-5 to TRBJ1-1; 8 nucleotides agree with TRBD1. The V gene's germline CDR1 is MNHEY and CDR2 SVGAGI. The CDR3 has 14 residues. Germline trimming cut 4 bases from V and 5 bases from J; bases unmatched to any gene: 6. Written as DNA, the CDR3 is TGTGCCAGCAGTTCAGGGGGCGCGGGAACTGAAGCTTTCTTT. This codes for CASSSGGAGTEAFF.

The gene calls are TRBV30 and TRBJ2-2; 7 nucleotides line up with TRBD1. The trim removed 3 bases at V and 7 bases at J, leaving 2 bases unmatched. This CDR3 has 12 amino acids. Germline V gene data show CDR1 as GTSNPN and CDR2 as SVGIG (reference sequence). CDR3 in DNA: TGTGCCTGGAGGCGACAGGGCGGGGAGCTGTTTTTT. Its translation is CAWRRQGGELFF.

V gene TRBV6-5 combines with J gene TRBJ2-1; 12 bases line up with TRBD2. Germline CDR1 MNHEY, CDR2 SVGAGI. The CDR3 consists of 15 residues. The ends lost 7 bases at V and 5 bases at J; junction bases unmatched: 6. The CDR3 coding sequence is TGTGCCAGCATTGGACTAGCGGGAACTAACAATGAGCAGTTCTTC. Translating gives CASIGLAGTNNEQFF.

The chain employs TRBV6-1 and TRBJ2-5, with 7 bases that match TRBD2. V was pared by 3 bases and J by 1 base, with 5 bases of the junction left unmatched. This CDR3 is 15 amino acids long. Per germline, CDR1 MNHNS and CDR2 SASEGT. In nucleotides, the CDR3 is TGTGCCAGCAGTGATGGGAGGGGTCTCCAAGAGACCCAGTACTTC. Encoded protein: CASSDGRGLQETQYF.

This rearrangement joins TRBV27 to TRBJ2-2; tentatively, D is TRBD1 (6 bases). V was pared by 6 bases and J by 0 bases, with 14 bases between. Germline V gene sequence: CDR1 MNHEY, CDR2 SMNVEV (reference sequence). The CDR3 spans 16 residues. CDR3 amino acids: CASSRRGTTNTGELFF. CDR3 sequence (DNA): TGTGCCAGCAGCCGAAGGGGGACAACGAACACCGGGGAGCTGTTTTTT.

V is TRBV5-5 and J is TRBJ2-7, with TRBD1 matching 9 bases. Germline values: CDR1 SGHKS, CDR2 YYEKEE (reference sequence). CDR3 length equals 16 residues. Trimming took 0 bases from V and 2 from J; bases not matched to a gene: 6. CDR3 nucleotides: TGTGCCAGCAGCTTGGCTTGGACAGGGGCCCCCTACGAGCAGTACTTC. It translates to CASSLAWTGAPYEQYF.

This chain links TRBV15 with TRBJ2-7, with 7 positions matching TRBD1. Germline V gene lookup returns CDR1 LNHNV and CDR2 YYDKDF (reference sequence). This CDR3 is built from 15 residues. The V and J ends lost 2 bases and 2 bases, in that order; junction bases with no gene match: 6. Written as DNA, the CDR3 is TGTGCCACCAGCAGAAGTTCCGACAGGGCCTACGAGCAGTACTTC. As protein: CATSRSSDRAYEQYF.

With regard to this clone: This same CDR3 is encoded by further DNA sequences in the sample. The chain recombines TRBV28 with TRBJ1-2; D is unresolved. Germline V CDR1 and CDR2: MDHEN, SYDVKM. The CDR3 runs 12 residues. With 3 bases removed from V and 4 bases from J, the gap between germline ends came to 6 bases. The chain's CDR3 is CASSLGSYGYTF. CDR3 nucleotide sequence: TGTGCCAGCAGTTTGGGCAGCTATGGCTACACCTTC.

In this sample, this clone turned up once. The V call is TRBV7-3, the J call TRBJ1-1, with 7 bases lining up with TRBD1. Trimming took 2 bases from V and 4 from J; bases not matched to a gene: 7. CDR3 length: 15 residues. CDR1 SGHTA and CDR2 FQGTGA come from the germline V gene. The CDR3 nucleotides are TGTGCCAGCAGCTTAGACAGGGCATTGGGCACTGAAGCTTTCTTT. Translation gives CASSLDRALGTEAFF.

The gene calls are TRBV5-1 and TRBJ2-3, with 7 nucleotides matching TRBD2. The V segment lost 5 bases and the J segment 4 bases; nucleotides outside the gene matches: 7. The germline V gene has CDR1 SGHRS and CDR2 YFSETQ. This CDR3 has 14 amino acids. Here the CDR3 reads CASRDKTSADTQYF. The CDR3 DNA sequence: TGCGCCAGCAGAGATAAAACTAGCGCAGATACGCAGTATTTT.

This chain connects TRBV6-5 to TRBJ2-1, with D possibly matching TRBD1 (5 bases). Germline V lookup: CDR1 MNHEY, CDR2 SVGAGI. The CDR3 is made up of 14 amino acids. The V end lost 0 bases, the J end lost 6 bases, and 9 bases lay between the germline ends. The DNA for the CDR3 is TGTGCCAGCAGTTACTCTCCCAGGGCCAATGAGCAGTTCTTC. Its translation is CASSYSPRANEQFF.